This passage covers 22 T cell receptor beta chains from one sample sequenced in a study of blood T cell repertoires in COVID-19 (dated by TCRdb to the early 2020s). To prepare the library, the immunoSEQ multiplex PCR assay was applied. In its TCRdb copy, this immuneACCESS table keeps in-frame sequences only and misses some clones. Where compared with another copy, unresolved V genes explain less than half of these, and the others have no known cause. The sample table contains some 150,000 clones; only one count was recorded for roughly 90% of them. Approximately 1.3% of the sample comes from the top ten. Sequencing was done on a sample of PBMCs or T cells enriched from blood (not recorded which). The receptor source for this set is a woman aged 25-40 years with acute COVID-19.

V gene TRBV5-5 combines with J gene TRBJ2-1, with D possibly being TRBD2 (5 bases). Trimming took off 4 bases at V and 1 base at J, with 12 bases between the two ends. Germline V lookup: CDR1 SGHKS, CDR2 YYEKEE (reference sequence). This CDR3 is 15 amino acids long. CDR3 amino acids: CASSLWTASYNEQFF. The CDR3 region has the DNA TGTGCCAGCAGCCTTTGGACTGCTTCCTACAATGAGCAGTTCTTC.

In its sample, this clone was seen once. The V and J genes are TRBV13 and TRBJ2-3, with 9 positions matching TRBD2. V dropped 0 bases and J dropped 2; count of bases not matched to a gene: 3. The CDR3 sequence is 16 residues long. Germline V CDR1 and CDR2: PRHDT, FYEKMQ (reference sequence). The CDR3 sequence: CASSLGLAGSTDTQYF. As DNA, the CDR3 is TGTGCCAGCAGCTTAGGGCTAGCGGGGTCCACAGATACGCAGTATTTT.

This clone was found once. This chain joins TRBV7-2 and TRBJ1-4; D remains ambiguous. Between the trimmed V and J ends, which lost 2 bases and 5 bases, there was a span of 9 bases. Germline assignment: CDR1 SGHTA and CDR2 FQGNSA. CDR3 length: 14 amino acids. The CDR3 DNA sequence: TGTGCCAGCAGCTTATTGCAGTTAAATGAAAAACTGTTTTTT. Translated: CASSLLQLNEKLFF.

This sequence joins TRBV19 and TRBJ2-7; 13 bases match TRBD2. The CDR3 is 14 amino acids. From germline, CDR1 is LNHDA and CDR2 SQIVND (reference sequence). With 9 bases clipped from V and 7 bases from J, the junction kept 9 bases outside the gene matches. CDR3 residues: CASKPGLAGIEQYF. In DNA, the CDR3 is TGTGCCAGCAAGCCGGGACTAGCGGGGATTGAGCAGTACTTC.

The chain couples TRBV10-3 to TRBJ2-1; 9 positions agree with TRBD2. The CDR3 sequence is 19 residues long. Germline CDR1 ENHRY, CDR2 SYGVKD. V lost 0 bases to trimming and J lost 0 bases; unmatched junction nucleotides: 9. The CDR3 DNA is TGTGCCATCAGTGAGTCTCCTAGCGGGACGCCCAGCTCCTACAATGAGCAGTTCTTC. Translating gives CAISESPSGTPSSYNEQFF.

The V and J genes are TRBV5-4 and TRBJ1-6; 8 bases agree with TRBD1. J gave up 7 bases and V 6 bases, and 6 bases lay outside the gene matches. Germline V gives CDR1 SGHNT, CDR2 YYREEE (reference sequence). The CDR3 is made up of 14 amino acids. The CDR3 DNA sequence: TGTGCCAGCAACACAGGGGGGTACAATTCACCCCTCCACTTT. Amino acids: CASNTGGYNSPLHF.

The CDR3 is CASSHGEPGLAGGFFYEQYF. In DNA, the CDR3 is TGTGCCAGCAGCCATGGGGAACCGGGACTAGCGGGAGGTTTTTTCTACGAGCAGTACTTC. The rearrangement uses TRBV3-1 (or the pseudogene TRBV3-2) and TRBJ2-7; 15 bases agree with TRBD2. There are 20 residues in the CDR3. Germline lookup yields CDR1 LGHDT and CDR2 YNNKEL (reference sequence). The V and J ends lost 3 bases and 3 bases, in that order; junction bases with no gene match: 15.

The gene calls are TRBV19 and TRBJ2-1; D is ambiguous. The germline V gene has CDR1 LNHDA and CDR2 SQIVND (reference sequence). CDR3 length: 15 amino acids. V gave up 6 bases and J gave up 10 bases, with 22 bases separating them. Here the CDR3 reads CASSHLFQRPEEQFF. Written as DNA, the CDR3 is TGTGCCAGTAGCCACCTGTTCCAGAGACCGGAGGAGCAGTTCTTC.

The chain employs TRBV10-3 and TRBJ2-1; a weak D match, TRBD2 (5 bases). This CDR3 contains 16 residues. Trimming shortened V by 3 bases and J by 2 bases, and 14 bases separated the two germline ends. Germline values: CDR1 ENHRY, CDR2 SYGVKD. The CDR3 loop is CAISDDVSGAYNEQFF. In DNA form, the CDR3 reads TGTGCCATCAGTGACGATGTCAGCGGCGCCTACAATGAGCAGTTCTTC.

The table lists this clone with a few counts. The chain joins TRBV6-2 or TRBV6-3 to TRBJ1-2; 8 nucleotides line up with TRBD1. The CDR3 has 15 residues. Germline V gene data show CDR1 as MNHEY and CDR2 as SVGEGT. V was clipped by 5 bases and J by 2 bases; unmatched bases: 7. The CDR3 sequence: CASSERQGRNYGYTF. CDR3 DNA sequence: TGTGCCAGCAGTGAGAGACAGGGGAGAAACTATGGCTACACCTTC.

The count of this clone is one. The V and J genes are TRBV28 and TRBJ1-2, with a weak D call TRBD1 (5 bases). Trimming removed 4 bases at V and 1 base at J, with 19 bases between. Germline assignment: CDR1 MDHEN and CDR2 SYDVKM. CDR3 length equals 17 residues. CDR3 sequence (DNA): TGTGCCAGCAGTTCCACCCCAGGGATCCTCGGTAACTATGGCTACACCTTC. Translation: CASSSTPGILGNYGYTF.

The chain is built from TRBV2 and TRBJ2-1, with 9 positions matching TRBD2. Per the germline V gene, CDR1 is SNHLY and CDR2 is FYNNEI. Trimming at V came to 6 bases and at J to 8 bases, leaving 8 bases not matched to a gene. CDR3 length: 14 amino acids. In DNA form, the CDR3 reads TGTGCCAGCAGAAGGCGGGAGGGTCTGTATGAGCAGTTCTTC. Amino acids: CASRRREGLYEQFF.

The chain carries TRBV9 and TRBJ2-3, with D unclear. The germline gives CDR1 SGDLS, CDR2 YYNGEE. V lost 0 bases and J lost 6, with 11 bases in between. The CDR3 spans 14 residues. Here the CDR3 reads CASSVGPDKDTQYF. DNA of the CDR3: TGTGCCAGCAGCGTAGGCCCCGACAAGGATACGCAGTATTTT.

The DNA of the CDR3 is TGTGCCAGCAGCTCCGACAGGGTGACTGAAGCTTTCTTT. Amino acid sequence: CASSSDRVTEAFF. The rearrangement uses TRBV7-6 and TRBJ1-1, with 7 bases aligning to TRBD1. In germline, CDR1 is SGHVS, CDR2 FNYEAQ. This CDR3 is built from 13 residues. V dropped 4 bases and J dropped 5; count of bases not matched to a gene: 4.

This chain uses TRBV4-3 with TRBJ2-7; 7 bases line up with TRBD1. V gave up 1 base and J gave up 0 bases; unmatched junction bases: 6. The CDR3 loop spans 16 amino acids. Germline V gene sequence: CDR1 LGHNA, CDR2 YSLEER. The CDR3 sequence is CASSQAAGTASYEQYF. DNA of the CDR3: TGCGCCAGCAGCCAAGCAGCCGGGACAGCCTCCTACGAGCAGTACTTC.

This sequence joins TRBV11-2 and TRBJ1-1; the D gene is possibly TRBD1 (5 bases). The CDR3 is 14 amino acids. Per germline, CDR1 SGHAT and CDR2 FQNNGV. V lost 5 bases, J lost 6 bases, and 16 bases lay in between. CDR3 DNA: TGTGCCAGCAGCATAGCCCCAGGGTCCGCTGAAGCTTTCTTT. It specifies CASSIAPGSAEAFF. The full variable domain, in which reference TRBV11-2 and TRBJ1-1 provide the parts outside the CDR3, is EAGVAQSPRYKIIEKRQSVAFWCNPISGHATLYWYQQILGQGPKLLIQFQNNGVVDDSQLPKDRFSAERLKGVDSTLKIQPAKLEDSAVYLCASSIAPGSAEAFFGQGTRLTVV.

The chain uses TRBV3-1 (or the pseudogene TRBV3-2) and TRBJ2-7; D might be TRBD1 (6 bases). The CDR3 has 12 amino acids. Per germline, CDR1 LGHDT and CDR2 YNNKEL (reference sequence). The V end lost 4 bases, the J end lost 6 bases, and 10 bases lay between the germline ends. In nucleotides, the CDR3 is TGTGCCAGCAGCCCCCAGGGGCTCGAGCAGTACTTC. Amino acids: CASSPQGLEQYF.

The V call is TRBV28, the J call TRBJ1-1, with D possibly matching TRBD1 (5 bases). Looked up from germline, CDR1 is MDHEN and CDR2 is SYDVKM. Trimming took off 7 bases at V and 6 bases at J, with 18 bases between the two ends. The CDR3 is 14 amino acids. Here the CDR3 DNA reads TGTGCCAGCAACTGGGGGGTATCGGCGGCTGAAGCTTTCTTT. The encoded protein is CASNWGVSAAEAFF.

This sequence joins TRBV29-1 and TRBJ1-2; D is uncertain. Trimming cost V 5 bases and J 0 bases, with 7 bases left between them. In germline, CDR1 is SQVTM, CDR2 ANQGSEA. CDR3 length: 12 amino acids. This CDR3 is CSVWQSNYGYTF. The CDR3 DNA reads TGCAGCGTTTGGCAGTCTAACTATGGCTACACCTTC.

V is TRBV6-5 and J is TRBJ1-5; no clear D gene. V was shortened by 6 bases and J by 7 bases, with 19 bases between the two germline ends. The CDR3 is 15 residues long. Germline values: CDR1 MNHEY, CDR2 SVGAGI. In nucleotides, the CDR3 is TGTGCCAGCAGCCAGGACTGGGATCCGGGCCAGCCCCAGCATTTT. The encoded protein is CASSQDWDPGQPQHF.

In this sample, this clone turned up once. The chain joins TRBV3-1 (or the pseudogene TRBV3-2) to TRBJ2-7, with 9 bases matching TRBD1. The germline gives CDR1 LGHDT, CDR2 YNNKEL (reference sequence). There are 14 residues in the CDR3. Trimming took 4 bases from V and 6 from J; bases not matched to a gene: 7. The CDR3 region has the DNA TGTGCCAGCAGCCCACTGGGACAGGGAGGCGAGCAGTACTTC. Translation: CASSPLGQGGEQYF.

The chain links TRBV20-1 to TRBJ1-1, with TRBD1 matching 7 bases. V lost 8 bases and J lost 5; bases outside the gene matches: 5. This CDR3 comprises 11 residues. The V gene's germline CDR1 is DFQATT and CDR2 SNEGSKA (reference sequence). CDR3 bases: TGCAGTACTACAGGGGCGACTGAAGCTTTCTTT. Amino acid sequence: CSTTGATEAFF.